The clone carrying this T cell receptor beta chain occurred a few times. Germline V CDR1 and CDR2: MDHEN, SYDVKM. V trimming: 5 bases; J trimming: 6 bases; junction bases outside the gene matches: 10. The CDR3 has 16 residues. The data originate from a study of naive and memory T cell subsets. The beta constant-region primer was an equimolar mix of two oligonucleotides covering TRBC1 and TRBC2. Ligated cDNA was amplified by four rounds of PCR with nested alpha and beta constant-region primers and SP2. TCRdb recomputed calls from the UMI-ligation and nested PCR reads with MiXCR, one row per CDR3 protein. Among tens of thousands of distinct CDR3 sequences listed, less than 20% were seen once.

Sequencing input: effector memory CD4+ T cells from blood. The subset denotes: effector memory, CD45RA- CD27-. The receptor's source is a human donor in good health. The rearrangement links TRBV28 to TRBJ1-5, with TRBD1 matching over 10 bases. The CDR3 coding sequence is TGTGCCAGCAGTACCCCGGGACAGGGGATGGGTCAGCCCCAGCATTTT. Amino acids: CASSTPGQGMGQPQHF.